This TCR beta chain came from a study of beta chain features in type 1 diabetes. V was pared by 1 base and J by 0 bases, with 2 bases of the junction left unmatched. The CDR3 consists of 16 residues. The germline gives CDR1 LNHDA, CDR2 SQIVND (reference sequence). The sequenced template was cDNA made from the entire isolated RNA. Sequencing was performed with immunoSEQ multiplex PCR; in TCRdb, only in-frame clones are kept and a portion is missing. Here the sample spans about 140,000 clones, less than 8.5% being singletons. This clone was picked up a small number of times. V usage is TRBV19 and J usage is TRBJ2-1; 8 bases fit TRBD2. The sample was central memory CD4+ T cells from blood. The clonotype comes from a woman aged 25-40 years in good health. CDR3 region: CASSIVGTSSYNEQFF. CDR3 in DNA: TGTGCCAGTAGTATAGTTGGGACTAGCTCCTACAATGAGCAGTTCTTC.